This paragraph reports one TCR beta chain. The specificity of this receptor is unknown. Nothing much larger sits one base from this clone, and base qualities are not available. These data belong to a study of monozygotic twins with cystic fibrosis (dated by TCRdb to the early 2020s). Looking at the study overall: Approximately 3.3 micrograms of fragmented DNA went through around 15 PCR cycles to produce barcoded libraries. Twins were ranked among 1,000 to 1,300 cohort participants for weight-for-height and FEVPerc (FEV1 disease centile) at the day of blood sampling. The cohort included ten female and six male twin pairs, mostly children and adolescents, aged roughly 2.0 to 36.4 years with a median of roughly 10 years. Data for three of the twin pairs had been reported earlier in a different context. To assess genetic influence on V and J gene usage, the study compared TCR beta repertoires within and across 16 monozygotic twin pairs with cystic fibrosis. What the research found in general, with its limitations: Simpson clonality was generally low (median approximately 0.0095), suggesting a naive-dominated repertoire, with higher clonality in the most severely affected patients. The greatest similarity to the co-twin was observed for V gene usage in 13 of 16 pairs and for J usage in 8 of 16 pairs, which suggested genetic constraints. No association turned up between shared CDR3 numbers and age, concordance or disease severity, and the cohort was small. Significantly higher nucleotide-identical clonotype sharing was observed within monozygotic CF twin pairs than between unrelated CF individuals (P = 0.000026, Mann-Whitney).

The twin pairs came from the European Cystic Fibrosis Twin and Sibling Study Cohort, which recruited patients from 150 to 200 CF clinics across 14 European countries. Both zygosity and CFTR genotype were checked in-house, and zygosity was tested with multiplex PCR across nine short tandem repeat loci. Peripheral blood was taken from each twin, and clinical parameters were recorded on the day of blood sampling. Phenol/chloroform extraction was used to isolate genomic DNA from peripheral blood cells, and the DNA was then kept in TE buffer at 4 degrees C. Measured from the cysteine to the phenylalanine, the CDR3 is 14 residues long. Kept here is only the CDR3 DNA, which spans 42 bases and is read in frame from base 1. Trimmed from V: 3 bases; trimmed from J: 3 bases; junction bases lacking a gene match: 3. From the germline V gene, CDR1 is SNHLY and CDR2 is FYNNEI. Following the manufacturer's instructions, the researchers used the immunoSEQ immune profiling system to amplify TCR beta CDR3 regions via multiplex PCR. An Illumina NextSeq system was used to carry out the sequencing. As for the authors' bioinformatics: Sequence data were processed on the immunoSEQ Analyzer platform, and clonality was computed as the square root of Simpson's index of productive rearrangements. V and J usage similarity was measured by Jensen-Shannon distance, and CDR3 generation probabilities were computed with OLGA. The researchers looked up shared CDR3 sequences in the immuneACCESS database (August 2020) and in VDJdb (December 2020). Entries here come from immuneACCESS through TCRdb and include only in-frame sequences with V and J called. Some clones fail to appear in such tables; in the studies checked, an unresolved V gene covers under half of the shortfall, and the cause of the remainder is unknown. That table furnishes V, J and clone size, whereas the DNA furnished D and trimming. This sample comprises about 36,000 clones, around 82% of them detected only once. Roughly 1.8% of the sample is in the top ten clones.

The clonotype comes from a girl aged 2 to 9 with cystic fibrosis. Rearrangement joined TRBV2 to TRBJ2-7, with 9 middle bases fitting TRBD1. The sample was blood. Read as DNA, the sequence is TGTGCCAGCAGTGACGGGACAGGGTTCTACGAGCAGTACTTC. Translated, it gives CASSDGTGFYEQYF.